This section outlines one T cell receptor (beta chain) sequence together with its context. What it recognizes is unknown. These data are taken from a study of cytomegalovirus exposure and HLA in healthy donors. Study results and limitations: It was reported in a later analysis that an Asian-associated ancestry cluster showed fewer N-insertions than the roughly 670-donor mean. Most CMV-associated TCR beta chains were later found to appear HLA-restricted.

This CDR3 contains 13 residues. Trimming took off 6 bases at V and 1 base at J, with 9 bases between the two ends. In germline, CDR1 is SGHTA, CDR2 FQGNSA. PCR used 60 Vbeta primers and 13 Jbeta primers. The protocol was immunoSEQ multiplex PCR, while the TCRdb copy is restricted to in-frame clones and leaves out a portion. The sample contains under 150,000 clones, roughly 77% of which appear only once. The specimen was PBMCs. The sequence was collected from a female donor in good health and CMV-seronegative. The V and J genes are TRBV7-2 and TRBJ2-5, with no clear D. In DNA, the CDR3 is TGTGCCAGCAGGGCCCCGGGCCAAGAGACCCAGTACTTC. It codes for CASRAPGQETQYF.